These 27 T cell receptor beta chains were all obtained from the same sample, sequenced in a study of regulatory T cells in long-lasting Graves disease. Investigators prepared the TCR beta libraries by applying iRepertoire HTBI primers and Arm-PCR of CDR3 regions. MiXCR was run by TCRdb on the multiplex PCR reads, yielding one entry per CDR3 protein. Of about 340,000 distinct CDR3 sequences in the sample, about 18% are singletons; the top ten hold 25% to 35%. Documented time point: persistent/refractory GD, antithyroid drugs over 5 years with positive TRAb. Scientists built the TCR library using RNA that was extracted from PBMCs. The specimen was peripheral blood mononuclear cells (PBMCs), collected when the disease was refractory, from a patient treated with antithyroid drugs. The receptors were sampled from a female donor with Graves disease.

This clonotype appeared many times. The chain employs TRBV20-1 and TRBJ2-5; TRBD2 is a possible D gene (6 bases). CDR1 DFQATT and CDR2 SNEGSKA come from the germline V gene (reference sequence). The V gene lost 1 base and the J gene lost 3 bases, with 9 bases spanning the gap. CDR3 length: 13 residues. In nucleotides, the CDR3 is TGCAGTGCTAGAGGCGGGACCGAAGAGACCCAGTACTTC. This codes for CSARGGTEETQYF.

This clonotype was counted a few times. The chain is built from TRBV6-1 and TRBJ1-5; 7 nucleotides line up with TRBD1. The trim removed 6 bases at V and 7 bases at J, leaving 15 bases unmatched. Germline V gene data show CDR1 as MNHNS and CDR2 as SASEGT. This CDR3 comprises 16 residues. For the CDR3, the DNA is TGTGCCAGCAGCCCCGTGCGGGACAGCGGAGAACAGCCCCAGCATTTT. Residues: CASSPVRDSGEQPQHF.

Turning to this clonotype: As the CDR3 is not closed by the conserved phenylalanine or tryptophan, this likely results from a read error. CDR3 residues: CASSMAGGQNQPQHL. The CDR3, as DNA: TGTGCCAGTAGTATGGCGGGGGGCCAAAATCAGCCCCAGCATCTT. The J gene is TRBJ1-5, the V gene TRBV19, with D maybe TRBD1 (6 bases). Germline V gene lookup returns CDR1 LNHDA and CDR2 SQIVND (reference sequence). CDR3 length: 15 residues. V was cut by 3 bases and J by 4 bases, with 13 bases left in between.

This clonotype was seen a few times. The chain is built from TRBV20-1 and TRBJ1-1; D not certain. Per the germline V gene, CDR1 is DFQATT and CDR2 is SNEGSKA (reference sequence). The V end lost 7 bases, the J end lost 4 bases, and 7 bases lay between the germline ends. The CDR3 covers 10 residues. CDR3 sequence: CSGRVTEAFF. As DNA, the CDR3 is TGCAGTGGACGGGTCACTGAAGCTTTCTTT.

On this clonotype: This likely stems from a read error, as it lies one base from a far larger clone. This chain uses TRBV6-2 or TRBV6-3 with TRBJ2-5, with TRBD2 identical over 9 bases. The closer fit of TRBJ2-1 to the DNA end suggests the J call may be wrong. CDR1 MNHEY and CDR2 SVGEGT come from the germline V gene. The CDR3 contains 15 residues. In nucleotides, the CDR3 is TGTGCCAGCACCGGGGGGACTAGCCCCATGGGTGAGCAGTTCTTC. Protein: CASTGGTSPMGEQFF.

This clonotype has at least ten counts. The CDR3 nucleotides are TGTGCCAGCAGCTTGATTTTAGGGCAAGAGACCCAGTACTTC. Translated, it gives CASSLILGQETQYF. The chain combines TRBV5-5 with TRBJ2-5; D gene ambiguous. The V gene lost 1 base and the J gene lost 2 bases, with 9 bases spanning the gap. Germline V gene lookup returns CDR1 SGHKS and CDR2 YYEKEE (reference sequence). The CDR3 spans 14 residues.

This clonotype occurred many times. The rearrangement links TRBV5-1 to TRBJ2-7; the match to TRBD2 covers 9 bases. The CDR3 covers 17 residues. After removal of 0 bases from V and 2 bases from J, the junction contained 9 bases not matched to a gene. Germline-derived CDR1 and CDR2 are SGHRS and YFSETQ. This CDR3 reads CASSLELSGRSAYEQYF. DNA of the CDR3: TGCGCCAGCAGCTTGGAGCTTAGCGGGAGATCGGCCTACGAGCAGTACTTC.

The chain employs TRBV5-1 and TRBJ1-5; TRBD1 aligns across 7 bases. The V gene's germline CDR1 is SGHRS and CDR2 YFSETQ. Trimming removed 4 bases from V and 7 bases from J; junction bases left unmatched: 11. The CDR3 is 15 amino acids. The CDR3 nucleotides are TGCGCCAGCAGCCTAAGACAGGGCCCGGGGCAGCCCCAGCATTTT. This translates into CASSLRQGPGQPQHF. Based on the CDR3 plus reference TRBV5-1 and TRBJ1-5, the full variable domain is KAGVTQTPRYLIKTRGQQVTLSCSPISGHRSVSWYQQTPGQGLQFLFEYFSETQRNKGNFPGRFSGRQFSNSRSEMNVSTLELGDSALYLCASSLRQGPGQPQHFGDGTRLSIL.

The chain links TRBV13 to TRBJ1-6, with 7 bases fitting TRBD1. The germline V gene encodes CDR1 PRHDT and CDR2 FYEKMQ (reference sequence). The J segment lost 6 bases and the V segment lost 2 bases, leaving 4 bases of the junction unmatched. The CDR3 is 15 residues long. The CDR3 DNA reads TGTGCCAGCAGCTTAACAGGGGTACTTAATTCACCCCTCCACTTT. Translating gives CASSLTGVLNSPLHF.

This clonotype was counted many times. The chain carries TRBV7-2 and TRBJ1-5; 10 bases line up with TRBD1. Per germline, CDR1 SGHTA and CDR2 FQGNSA. The CDR3 has 17 residues. Trimming removed 2 bases from V and 2 bases from J; junction bases left unmatched: 6. CDR3 in DNA: TGTGCCAGCAGCTTAAGGGACAGGGGTGATGGCAATCAGCCCCAGCATTTT. Amino acids: CASSLRDRGDGNQPQHF. Looking up the rest from reference TRBV7-2 and TRBJ1-5 gives the full variable domain: GAGVSQSPSNKVTEKGKDVELRCDPISGHTALYWYRQSLGQGLEFLIYFQGNSAPDKSGLPSDRFSAERTGGSVSTLTIQRTQQEDSAVYLCASSLRDRGDGNQPQHFGDGTRLSIL.

The chain is built from TRBV10-3 and TRBJ2-3, with a possible D match to TRBD2 (6 bases). The ends were cut back, 10 bases at V and 2 bases at J, with 16 bases in the middle. Germline V gives CDR1 ENHRY, CDR2 SYGVKD. This CDR3 spans 14 amino acids. The CDR3 DNA sequence: TGTGCCACCACACGGGACTCCAACACAGATACGCAGTATTTT. Translating it yields CATTRDSNTDTQYF.

This rearrangement joins TRBV28 to TRBJ2-1; tentatively, D is TRBD1 (6 bases). The V and J ends lost 5 bases and 3 bases respectively, with 14 bases between them. Germline V gene sequence: CDR1 MDHEN, CDR2 SYDVKM. This CDR3 has 15 residues. The CDR3 nucleotides read TGTGCCAGCAGTCAAACCCAGGGGTACTACAATGAGCAGTTCTTC. This encodes CASSQTQGYYNEQFF.

Ten or more counts support this clonotype. The chain links TRBV6-1 to TRBJ1-5; D possibly corresponds to TRBD1 (6 bases). This CDR3 contains 15 residues. The V end was cut by 7 bases, the J end by 3 bases, with 16 bases between. CDR1 is MNHNS, CDR2 SASEGT, per germline. The CDR3 nucleotides are TGTGCCAGCACTAGAAACCGGGACATCAATCAGCCCCAGCATTTT. Translated, it gives CASTRNRDINQPQHF.

In this sample, this clonotype turned up many times. This CDR3 is CASSQIETQYF. CDR3 coding DNA: TGTGCCAGCAGCCAAATCGAAACCCAGTACTTC. The chain combines TRBV3-1 with TRBJ2-5; D is unclear. CDR3 size: 11 residues. V shed 2 bases and J shed 8 bases, with 6 bases lying between them. Germline CDR1 reads LGHDT; CDR2 reads YNNKEL (reference sequence).

V gene TRBV19 combines with J gene TRBJ2-2, with D possibly being TRBD1 or TRBD2 (5 bases each). The CDR3 runs to 14 residues. Per germline, CDR1 LNHDA and CDR2 SQIVND (reference sequence). Trimming removed 8 bases from V and 4 bases from J, with 14 bases in between. CDR3 bases: TGTGCCAGTTTGAGGGGATCGGGCACCGGGGAGCTGTTTTTT. The encoded protein is CASLRGSGTGELFF.

V usage is TRBV6-1 and J usage is TRBJ2-7, with 8 bases aligning to TRBD1. This CDR3 has 15 amino acids. Losses at the gene ends were 1 base for V and 3 bases for J; bases not matched to a gene: 5. Germline loops: CDR1 MNHNS, CDR2 SASEGT. The CDR3 coding sequence is TGTGCCAGCAGTGAAGGGACAGGGATCGACTACGAGCAGTACTTC. It specifies CASSEGTGIDYEQYF.

This chain joins TRBV7-2 and TRBJ2-7; D unresolved. V was trimmed by 4 bases and J by 3 bases, leaving 10 bases between them. This CDR3 spans 13 amino acids. Germline CDR1 reads SGHTA; CDR2 reads FQGNSA. CDR3 region: CASSSSWGYEQYF. The CDR3 DNA is TGTGCCAGCAGCTCCAGCTGGGGCTACGAGCAGTACTTC.

This sequence joins TRBV9 and TRBJ1-2; D is unresolved. V lost 3 bases, J lost 4 bases, and 13 bases lay in between. Germline values: CDR1 SGDLS, CDR2 YYNGEE. The CDR3 is made up of 14 amino acids. The CDR3 region has the DNA TGTGCCAGCAGCGAGGCGGGTCGGAGCTATGGCTACACCTTC. Translated, it gives CASSEAGRSYGYTF.

This clonotype was picked up many times. V and J are TRBV28 and TRBJ2-7; 8 positions agree with TRBD1. CDR1 is MDHEN and CDR2 is SYDVKM in the germline V gene. Trimming took 3 bases from V and 3 from J; bases not matched to a gene: 10. The CDR3 is 16 residues long. CDR3 in amino acids: CASSFTGQGTSYEQYF. For the CDR3, the DNA is TGTGCCAGCAGTTTCACCGGACAGGGTACGAGCTACGAGCAGTACTTC.

At least ten counts were recorded for this clonotype. V and J are TRBV27 and TRBJ1-4; D may be TRBD1 (5 bases). Germline V CDR1 and CDR2: MNHEY, SMNVEV (reference sequence). This CDR3 has 14 amino acids. With 5 bases removed from V and 3 bases from J, the gap between germline ends came to 10 bases. The CDR3 loop is CASSRGIPNEKLFF. CDR3 DNA sequence: TGTGCCAGCAGTCGGGGGATACCTAATGAAAAACTGTTTTTT. Full variable domain (outside the CDR3, taken from reference TRBV27 and TRBJ1-4): EAQVTQNPRYLITVTGKKLTVTCSQNMNHEYMSWYRQDPGLGLRQIYYSMNVEVTDKGDVPEGYKVSRKEKRNFPLILESPSPNQTSLYFCASSRGIPNEKLFFGSGTQLSVL.

Ten or more counts support this clonotype. The CDR3 nucleotides are TGTGCCAGCAGTGCCCGGGACAGGTCCCATGAAAAACTGTTTTTT. It encodes CASSARDRSHEKLFF. The chain combines TRBV6-1 with TRBJ1-4, with 8 bases lining up with TRBD1. This CDR3 has 15 amino acids. Germline lookup yields CDR1 MNHNS and CDR2 SASEGT. The V segment lost 4 bases and the J segment 6 bases; nucleotides outside the gene matches: 7.

This clonotype was picked up many times. The chain recombines TRBV12-3 or TRBV12-4 with TRBJ1-1; D unresolved. The CDR3 is 15 residues long. V was pared by 6 bases and J by 0 bases, with 14 bases between. The CDR3 DNA reads TGTGCCAGCAGCCACTCGGACGGCCTGAACACTGAAGCTTTCTTT. Protein sequence: CASSHSDGLNTEAFF.

This clonotype was counted at least ten times. The chain recombines TRBV29-1 with TRBJ2-7; D unresolved. Germline CDR1 and CDR2: SQVTM and ANQGSEA. Trimming took off 0 bases at V and 6 bases at J, with 15 bases between the two ends. This CDR3 spans 14 amino acids. CDR3 amino acids: CSVEDRGLGSEQYF. CDR3 coding DNA: TGCAGCGTTGAAGACCGTGGTCTCGGTAGCGAGCAGTACTTC.

This clonotype has just a few counts. The chain is built from TRBV4-2 and TRBJ1-2; 9 nucleotides line up with TRBD1. The CDR3 totals 15 residues. Germline trimming cut 3 bases from V and 2 bases from J; bases unmatched to any gene: 4. Per the germline V gene, CDR1 is LGHNA and CDR2 is YNFKEQ. CDR3 in amino acids: CASSHTGTGNYGYTF. The CDR3 bases are TGTGCCAGCAGCCACACCGGGACAGGGAACTATGGCTACACCTTC.

The chain is built from TRBV30 and TRBJ1-2; 7 bases are a match to TRBD1. The germline V gene has CDR1 GTSNPN and CDR2 SVGIG (reference sequence). CDR3 size: 16 residues. V lost 0 bases, J lost 6 bases, and 13 bases stayed unmatched. This CDR3 reads CAWSVRPISTGNGYTF. The CDR3 coding sequence is TGTGCCTGGAGTGTACGCCCGATATCGACAGGGAATGGCTACACCTTC.

This clonotype was detected a few times. The V and J genes are TRBV19 and TRBJ2-2, with a tentative D call TRBD2 (6 bases). Germline lookup yields CDR1 LNHDA and CDR2 SQIVND (reference sequence). V dropped 3 bases and J dropped 4 bases, with 15 bases sitting between them. This CDR3 is 16 amino acids long. The CDR3 sequence is CASSMSSGARTGELFF. The CDR3, as DNA: TGTGCCAGTAGTATGAGTTCGGGAGCGCGCACCGGGGAGCTGTTTTTT.

A word on this clonotype: Since no conserved phenylalanine or tryptophan closes the CDR3, a read error is the likely cause. The DNA is omitted, as the CDR3 cannot be located on it reliably, and the CDR3 follows TCRdb's listing. V and J are TRBV7-9 and TRBJ2-5; the table gives TRBD1 as D, unverified against the DNA. The CDR3 has 9 residues if both end residues are counted. Germline V gene sequence: CDR1 SEHNR, CDR2 FQNEAQ (reference sequence). The CDR3 spells CASSLPTGI.